This T cell receptor (beta chain) was obtained from a study of blood T cell repertoires in COVID-19. TCRdb's table, derived via immunoSEQ multiplex PCR, lists solely in-frame clones and lacks some. This sample has about 130,000 clones, with approximately 83% found just once. V gave up 5 bases and J gave up 1 base, with 14 bases separating them. Germline CDR1 is SEHNR and CDR2 is FQNEAQ (reference sequence). This CDR3 has 15 amino acids. The chain has TRBV7-9 and TRBJ1-1, with a possible D match to TRBD1 (5 bases). The clonotype was recovered from a man aged 45-65 years who had recovered from COVID-19. The sample comprised PBMCs or T cells enriched from blood (not recorded which). The CDR3 DNA follows: TGTGCCAGCAGCCCCGCGGGGGTCGCGAACACTGAAGCTTTCTTT. Protein product: CASSPAGVANTEAFF. The whole variable domain, remainder taken from reference TRBV7-9 and TRBJ1-1, is DTGVSQNPRHKITKRGQNVTFRCDPISEHNRLYWYRQTLGQGPEFLTYFQNEAQLEKSRLLSDRFSAERPKGSFSTLEIQRTEQGDSAMYLCASSPAGVANTEAFFGQGTRLTVV.